This T cell receptor beta chain was recorded in a study of T cell responses to AZD1222 COVID-19 vaccine. Study-wide points: Spike-specific TCR breadth rose after two AZD1222 doses, and depth rose as well. Of the AZD1222 recipients, only five or six were seropositive at baseline. Vaccine-associated CD4 TCRs spanned spike, dominant at 160-218 and 743-854.

CDR1 SGHRS and CDR2 YFSETQ come from the germline V gene. Trimming removed 2 bases from V and 4 bases from J, with 21 bases in between. The CDR3 is 17 amino acids. For this clone: Its antigen is still unknown.

Clones were read by immunoSEQ multiplex PCR, and TCRdb kept only the in-frame ones, dropping some. The sample contains 120,000 to 150,000 clones, around 89% of which appear only once. The clonotype originates from an adult in good health. Specimen: peripheral blood, collected on day 0 of AZD1222 vaccination. The chain employs TRBV5-1 and TRBJ1-2; D is unresolved. The chain's CDR3 is CASSLRGGFRGSYGYTF. CDR3 DNA sequence: TGCGCCAGCAGCTTAAGAGGAGGCTTTCGGGGATCCTATGGCTACACCTTC.